This record concerns one T cell receptor beta chain sequence. The data stem from a study of blood T cell repertoires in COVID-19. Study background: PBMCs, B-cell-depleted T cells, or T cells provided the cDNA or gDNA that made up the material.

Clones were read by immunoSEQ multiplex PCR, and TCRdb kept only the in-frame ones, dropping some. The sample lists hundreds of thousands of clones, over 75% occurring once. The sample comprised PBMCs or T cells enriched from blood (not recorded which). This receptor was identified in a woman aged 40 to 50 with acute COVID-19.

Written as DNA, the CDR3 is TGTGCCAGCAGTGGGAAGGGGTCTTACAATGAGCAGTTCTTC. Amino acid sequence: CASSGKGSYNEQFF. J is TRBJ2-1 and V is TRBV2; tentatively, D is TRBD1 (5 bases). CDR3 length: 14 residues. Germline V gene sequence: CDR1 SNHLY, CDR2 FYNNEI. Trimming left V 4 bases short and J 4 bases short, with 11 bases between.